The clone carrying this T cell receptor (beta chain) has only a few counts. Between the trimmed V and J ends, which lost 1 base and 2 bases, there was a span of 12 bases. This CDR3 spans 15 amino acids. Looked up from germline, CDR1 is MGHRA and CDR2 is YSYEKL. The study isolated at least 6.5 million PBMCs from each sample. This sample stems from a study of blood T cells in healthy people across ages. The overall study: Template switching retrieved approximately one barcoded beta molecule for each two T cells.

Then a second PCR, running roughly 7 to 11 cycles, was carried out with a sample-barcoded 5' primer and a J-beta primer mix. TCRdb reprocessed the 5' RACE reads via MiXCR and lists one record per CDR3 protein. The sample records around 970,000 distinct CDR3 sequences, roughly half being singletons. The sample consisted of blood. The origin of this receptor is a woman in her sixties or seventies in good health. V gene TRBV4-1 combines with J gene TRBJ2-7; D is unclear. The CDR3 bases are TGCGCCAGCAGCCAAGTAATGAGACAAACCTACGAGCAGTACTTC. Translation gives CASSQVMRQTYEQYF.